This T cell receptor (beta chain) was found in a study of T cells in Graves' hyperthyroidism and ophthalmopathy (dated by TCRdb to between 2018 and 2021). With regard to the full study: Peripheral blood samples were taken at the time of initial diagnosis, prior to any treatment. The 100 discovery patients were divided at random into training and test sets in a 7:3 ratio. In roughly six Graves' hyperthyroidism patients, the study also compared T-cell repertoires from thyroid tissue with T-cell repertoires from blood. Following sampling, methimazole starting at 30 mg daily was given to hyperthyroidism patients, and high-dose intravenous methylprednisolone was given to ophthalmopathy patients. TCR Vbeta CDR3 sequencing of 135 peripheral blood samples (approximately 44 ophthalmopathy, 75 to 80 hyperthyroidism and roughly 17 progressor patients) is reported in the paper. Prospective prediction of ophthalmopathy was tested in an independent validation cohort consisting of about 20 hyperthyroidism patients and some 15 patients who later progressed to ophthalmopathy. To identify TCR V-J signatures that set the groups apart, the researchers used a discovery cohort of 90 to 100 patients, made up of under 45 with Graves' ophthalmopathy and 55 to 65 with stable Graves' hyperthyroidism.

Hyperthyroidism patients were newly diagnosed, had a disease duration of under 2 months, and were aged 18 to 65 years. The study excluded patients with uncontrolled infections, other autoimmune diseases, pregnancy or lactation. Diagnoses relied on clinical symptoms, serum thyroxine and TRAb, thyroid ultrasound and orbital computed tomography. For progressor patients, blood was drawn at the first diagnosis of hyperthyroidism, before any ophthalmopathy symptoms had appeared. PBMCs were separated from roughly 10 ml of fresh peripheral blood using Ficoll-Paque density gradient centrifugation. Progressor patients were initially diagnosed with Graves' hyperthyroidism and developed ophthalmopathy during follow-up. Total RNA was extracted using Trizol reagent, and RNA quality was assessed on an Agilent 2100 Bioanalyzer. This clonotype was found a few times. Its antigen remains undetermined. Per-base qualities were not stored, and no clone one base away is much larger.

From cysteine to phenylalanine, the CDR3 is 14 amino acids long. Left in the record is the CDR3 DNA by itself, 42 bases read in frame from the first base. V lost 6 bases and J lost 6 bases; the stretch between them is 15 bases long. The TCR beta CDR3 regions were amplified from the RNA transcripts. The first round of RT-PCR for the TCR CDR3 was performed with the HTBI primer set and the Qiagen OneStep RT-PCR kit. A second multiplex PCR round built the libraries, followed by size selection and purification. Sequencing of the libraries was done on an Illumina HiSeq2000 using paired-end 100 bp reads. Per the authors' processing: SOAPnuke was used to process the raw data, with reads discarded if the reads contained adapters or uncalled bases, had a mean Phred below 15, or lacked an exact constant-primer or identifier match. COPE v1.2.5 was used to merge high-quality paired reads, and clonotypes were defined as unique nucleotide sequences. MiTCR v1.1 was used to align clonotypes to the IMGT TRBV, TRBD and TRBJ reference segments. Only V-J combinations with frequency above 0.0001, covering 99% to 99.2% of repertoires, were analysed. A TCS score was defined as the ratio of F50 (clonal expansion) to E x V (chaos), with BLOSUM62-based TCRdist applied between CDR3 peptides within each V-J. Welch's t-statistics and random forest reduced just over 500 V-J features to about 12, which were used in a naive Bayes classifier (R e1071). In TCRdb, the public reads were trimmed at Q25 with fastp and aligned with MiXCR, with productive beta chains retained. Each record represents a unique CDR3 protein, reported with the most common genes and DNA among its rows. The V and J calls here are based on TCRdb, not the publication. The sample data list 300,000 to 450,000 distinct CDR3 sequences, and about 13% of these were observed just once. Of the sample, less than 25% is held by the ten largest clones.

The study at large found these results: Sample size was not statistically predetermined, and investigators were not blinded to group allocation. A model built on a 13 V-J signature distinguished ophthalmopathy from stable hyperthyroidism, reaching roughly 88% sensitivity and 81.08% specificity in cross-validation and 80%/75% in testing. Most expanded thyroid clonotypes (frequency above 0.001) were also detected in blood, suggesting blood repertoires may reflect thyroid immune responses. In validation, progression to ophthalmopathy was predicted by the model with nearly 71% sensitivity and around 75% specificity, a median of approximately 6.5 months before onset.

Source material: blood. The chain couples TRBV12-3 or TRBV12-4 to TRBJ1-3; the D gene remains uncertain. The source is a man aged 25-40 years with Graves' hyperthyroidism that later progressed to Graves' ophthalmopathy. The DNA reads as follows: TGTGCCAGCAGCACGCGACTCGGGGAAAACACCATATATTTT. This codes for CASSTRLGENTIYF.